This T cell receptor (beta chain) was sequenced during a study of radiotherapy plus CTLA-4 blockade in lung cancer (dated by TCRdb to 2016 to 2019). As for the study more broadly: Objective responses occurred in 15% to 20% of enrolled patients, and less than 35% achieved disease control. Overall study outcomes, separate from this receptor: After treatment with radiotherapy and ipilimumab, TCR clones that originated in tumors expanded in peripheral blood. The strongest predictors of response, as reported, were early dynamic changes in blood T cell clones along with a rise in serum interferon-beta after radiation.

The V end loses 10 bases and the J end loses 0 bases, and a stretch of 12 bases separates them. In the germline V gene, CDR1 corresponds to KGHSH and CDR2 to LQKENI. From the cysteine through the phenylalanine, the CDR3 covers 13 amino acids. Of the read, only the CDR3 DNA is kept; its 39 bases are in frame from base 1. The method was the immunoSEQ multiplex PCR assay. This immuneACCESS table, as held by TCRdb, lists in-frame sequences with V and J called but not all clones. Of the missing ones, under half trace to an unresolved V gene in checked studies; the others have no known cause. Present in this sample are roughly 62,000 clones, about 72% of which were seen just once. The ten largest clones take up approximately 4.4% of the sample. The study evaluated CTLA-4 blockade (ipilimumab) given together with focal radiation therapy in patients who had chemo-refractory metastatic non-small-cell lung cancer.

With respect to this clone: Its antigen is not yet known. No much larger clone exists at a distance of one base, and base qualities are not known.

The receptor chain draws on TRBV18 and TRBJ2-5; the D gene is unclear. The input for sequencing was peripheral blood, taken from a patient treated with radiotherapy plus ipilimumab. The sequence was obtained from a human donor with non-small cell lung cancer who had a complete response to radiotherapy plus ipilimumab. The CDR3 amino acid sequence is: CATTGQYQETQYF. The DNA sequence is given as TGTGCCACAACCGGGCAGTACCAAGAGACCCAGTACTTC.